This is a list of T cell receptor beta chains from one sample in a study of siplizumab effects on memory and regulatory T cells. Method: immunoSEQ multiplex PCR; TCRdb's copy keeps in-frame clones and lacks some. The sample consists of tens of thousands of clones, less than 98% of them appearing once. Sequenced input: naive CD4+ T cells sorted from blood. The receptors were sampled from a human donor in good health. The conserved cysteine and the conserved F or W are not part of the CDR3 here.

v_call,j_call,cdr3_aa
TRBV30,TRBJ1-4,AWMGNEKLF
TRBV29-1,TRBJ2-1,SVEWVAPKQNEQF
TRBV28,TRBJ1-3,ASLLSGVGGNTIY
TRBV19,TRBJ1-5,ASSTTGQGAGYSNQPQH
TRBV19,TRBJ1-1,ASSNEQGKGLNTEAF
TRBV6-5,TRBJ1-1,ASSSGAGGAF
TRBV6-1,TRBJ2-3,ASSRQADTQY
TRBV5-6,TRBJ1-4,ASSAGGNRMNEKLF
TRBV5-1,TRBJ2-7,ASSLETRNLYEQY
TRBV5-1,TRBJ2-3,ASSLGLLALVEGDTQY